What follows are 24 T cell receptor beta chains derived from one specimen sequenced in a study of human T cells and chemical hapten exposure. The time point was: healthy volunteer bleed at 2 weeks. Total RNA extraction was carried out from unfractionated whole blood. TCRdb recomputed calls from the RACE reads with MiXCR, one row per CDR3 protein. The data show about 46,000 distinct CDR3 sequences, with 4.3% seen just once and about 1.6% held by the top ten. Specimen: whole blood. Every receptor here comes from a female donor in good health. Some clones in this sample may be carry-over from other donors' samples.

This clonotype was counted ten times or more. The DNA for the CDR3 is TGTGCCAGCAGTGATTATGTGGGGCTTGGATATGATGAGCAGTTCTTC. It translates to CASSDYVGLGYDEQFF. The chain joins TRBV6-1 to TRBJ2-1; D is perhaps TRBD1 (5 bases). Trimming took off 3 bases at V and 8 bases at J, with 20 bases between the two ends. CDR1 and CDR2 from the germline V gene are MNHNS and SASEGT. This CDR3 is built from 16 residues.

This clonotype was counted at least ten times. V usage is TRBV2 and J usage is TRBJ2-1; D ambiguous. CDR1 is SNHLY and CDR2 is FYNNEI in the germline V gene. This CDR3 comprises 11 residues. Deletions cut 7 bases from V and 4 bases from J, with 5 bases between. As DNA, the CDR3 is TGTGCCAGCAACAGATACAATGAGCAGTTCTTC. It specifies CASNRYNEQFF.

This clonotype was counted a few times. V gene TRBV3-1 combines with J gene TRBJ2-2; D may be TRBD2 (5 bases). Germline CDR1 is LGHDT and CDR2 is YNNKEL (reference sequence). Between the trimmed V and J ends, which lost 2 bases and 6 bases, there was a span of 13 bases. The CDR3 has 15 residues. In DNA, the CDR3 is TGTGCCAGCAGCCAAATCTGGAAGGGAGCCGGGGAGCTGTTTTTT. It specifies CASSQIWKGAGELFF.

This clonotype was detected many times. The CDR3 nucleotides are TGTGCCAGCAGTGAAGGGCAGGGGGTCGAAAAACTGTTTTTT. Its translation is CASSEGQGVEKLFF. V and J are TRBV25-1 and TRBJ1-4; 7 nucleotides agree with TRBD1. This CDR3 comprises 14 residues. V lost 2 bases to trimming and J lost 8 bases; unmatched junction nucleotides: 5. Per the germline V gene, CDR1 is MGHDK and CDR2 is SYGVNS.

Ten or more counts support this clonotype. The chain employs TRBV6-1 and TRBJ2-7; TRBD1 might be the D (6 bases). The CDR3 has 12 amino acids. With 2 bases removed from V and 6 bases from J, the gap between germline ends came to 8 bases. Per germline, CDR1 MNHNS and CDR2 SASEGT. This CDR3 is CASSEQGFEQYF. The CDR3 nucleotides read TGTGCCAGCAGTGAACAGGGGTTCGAGCAGTACTTC.

This clonotype was detected ten times or more. The rearrangement uses TRBV5-1 and TRBJ2-5, with 7 bases that match TRBD1. Germline lookup yields CDR1 SGHRS and CDR2 YFSETQ. J lost 3 bases, V lost 4 bases, and 3 bases had no gene match. This CDR3 contains 13 residues. CDR3 nucleotide sequence: TGCGCCAGCAGCGAGGGGACAGAAGAGACCCAGTACTTC. Its protein is CASSEGTEETQYF.

This clonotype was detected ten times or more. This chain joins TRBV12-3 or TRBV12-4 and TRBJ2-3; TRBD2 is a possible D gene (5 bases). The V and J ends lost 7 bases and 4 bases respectively, with 9 bases between them. The CDR3 loop spans 12 amino acids. The CDR3 is CASTLAADTQYF. The DNA of the CDR3 is TGTGCCAGCACCCTAGCTGCAGATACGCAGTATTTT.

This clonotype was seen repeatedly, ten times or more. The V call is TRBV5-1, the J call TRBJ2-5; 7 bases are a match to TRBD1. Unmatched junction bases numbered 6, after V lost 4 bases and J lost 3 bases. The CDR3 consists of 14 residues. Germline V gene data show CDR1 as SGHRS and CDR2 as YFSETQ. The CDR3 is CASSLGQSKETQYF. The CDR3 coding sequence is TGCGCCAGCAGCCTGGGACAGTCTAAAGAGACCCAGTACTTC.

This clonotype was counted ten times or more. In DNA, the CDR3 is TGTGCCAGCAGCCCAAACCGAGACAATGAGCAGTTCTTC. Protein product: CASSPNRDNEQFF. The rearrangement joins TRBV2 to TRBJ2-1, with no clear D. The V gene lost 6 bases and the J gene lost 5 bases, with 11 bases spanning the gap. This CDR3 region has 13 residues. Germline lookup yields CDR1 SNHLY and CDR2 FYNNEI.

This clonotype was recorded at least ten times. V and J are TRBV2 and TRBJ2-3, with 7 positions matching TRBD2. V gave up 7 bases and J gave up 1 base; unmatched junction bases: 5. Germline lookup yields CDR1 SNHLY and CDR2 FYNNEI. CDR3 length: 14 residues. The CDR3 sequence: CASKLSGGTDTQYF. The CDR3 DNA is TGTGCCAGCAAACTCAGCGGGGGCACAGATACGCAGTATTTT.

This chain uses TRBV5-1 with TRBJ1-2, with D unresolved. Trimming shortened V by 0 bases and J by 8 bases, and 11 bases separated the two germline ends. Germline-derived CDR1 and CDR2 are SGHRS and YFSETQ. The CDR3 length is 13 residues. CDR3 DNA sequence: TGCGCCAGCAGCTTGGTTCCATCTGGGGGCTACACCTTC. This translates into CASSLVPSGGYTF.

The table lists this clonotype with a few counts. V gene TRBV6-6 combines with J gene TRBJ1-2; no clear D gene. The V end was cut by 7 bases, the J end by 4 bases, with 28 bases between. The CDR3 sequence is 18 residues long. Germline V gene lookup returns CDR1 MNHNY and CDR2 SVGAGI (reference sequence). The CDR3: CASNHPWTGSSGSYGYTF. The CDR3 region has the DNA TGTGCCAGCAACCACCCCTGGACGGGGTCCTCCGGAAGCTATGGCTACACCTTC.

The table lists this clonotype with many counts. The chain recombines TRBV10-3 with TRBJ2-3, with D maybe TRBD2 (5 bases). Germline V lookup: CDR1 ENHRY, CDR2 SYGVKD. The V end lost 3 bases, the J end lost 4 bases, and 14 bases lay between the germline ends. This CDR3 is 15 amino acids long. The CDR3 sequence is CAISDSNMRADTQYF. The CDR3 coding sequence is TGTGCCATCAGTGATTCCAATATGCGGGCAGATACGCAGTATTTT.

The rearrangement uses TRBV19 and TRBJ2-3; D is ambiguous. CDR1 is LNHDA, CDR2 SQIVND, per germline (reference sequence). The CDR3 runs 17 residues. V was trimmed by 8 bases and J by 3 bases, leaving 24 bases between them. CDR3 protein: CASSKGSYDHRTDTQYF. The CDR3 DNA reads TGTGCCAGTTCCAAGGGCTCTTATGACCACCGGACAGATACGCAGTATTTT.

Many counts were recorded for this clonotype. The CDR3 sequence is CASSSTGPGNQPQHF. In DNA, the CDR3 is TGTGCCAGCAGCTCAACAGGGCCAGGCAATCAGCCCCAGCATTTT. This chain links TRBV7-9 with TRBJ1-5, with D possibly being TRBD1 (6 bases). CDR1 is SEHNR and CDR2 is FQNEAQ in the germline V gene (reference sequence). Trimming shortened V by 4 bases and J by 2 bases, and 12 bases separated the two germline ends. This CDR3 has 15 residues.

This clonotype was seen many times. This sequence joins TRBV6-1 and TRBJ1-1; D call uncertain. This CDR3 is built from 11 residues. V was cut by 6 bases and J by 10 bases, with 12 bases left in between. The germline CDR1 and CDR2 sequences are MNHNS and SASEGT. CDR3 bases: TGTGCCAGCAGCACCCAGCTCGGAGCTTTCTTT. This translates into CASSTQLGAFF.

Many counts were recorded for this clonotype. The chain is built from TRBV6-1 and TRBJ2-3; D remains ambiguous. Between the trimmed V and J ends, which lost 11 bases and 1 base, there was a span of 19 bases. CDR3 length equals 15 residues. Germline V lookup: CDR1 MNHNS, CDR2 SASEGT. The CDR3 loop is CASIFPLAGTDTQYF. The CDR3 nucleotides are TGTGCCTCTATCTTCCCTTTAGCTGGCACAGATACGCAGTATTTT.

Worth noting for this clonotype: This clone may be a read error of a much larger clone one base away. V is TRBV6-1 and J is TRBJ1-5; D gene ambiguous. The CDR3 consists of 14 residues. The V gene's germline CDR1 is MNHNS and CDR2 SASEGT. The CDR3 nucleotides are TGTGCCAGCAGGGGTCGGGTGAATGGTCAGCCCCAGAATTTT. This codes for CASRGRVNGQPQNF.

Many counts were recorded for this clonotype. For the CDR3, the DNA is TGTGCCATCAGTGAAGGGCCAGGGGTAGGTGAAAAACTGTTTTTT. Amino acids: CAISEGPGVGEKLFF. The chain is built from TRBV10-3 and TRBJ1-4; D perhaps matches TRBD1 (6 bases). The CDR3 has 15 residues. CDR1 ENHRY and CDR2 SYGVKD come from the germline V gene. Between the trimmed V and J ends, which lost 3 bases and 7 bases, there was a span of 15 bases.

A few counts support this clonotype. V gene TRBV6-2 or TRBV6-3 combines with J gene TRBJ2-7, with unresolved D. Trimming shortened V by 2 bases and J by 2 bases, and 7 bases separated the two germline ends. CDR1 MNHEY and CDR2 SVGEGT come from the germline V gene. The length of the CDR3 is 13 residues. The CDR3 region has the DNA TGTGCCAGCAGTTACGGCTCCACCTACGAGCAGTACTTC. Amino acids: CASSYGSTYEQYF.

This clonotype was detected many times. The chain uses TRBV12-3 or TRBV12-4 and TRBJ1-5; D possibly corresponds to TRBD1 (5 bases). V dropped 6 bases and J dropped 11 bases, with 20 bases sitting between them. There are 14 residues in the CDR3. CDR3 sequence: CASSRGGAGMSQHF. The CDR3 coding sequence is TGTGCCAGCAGCCGCGGAGGGGCCGGTATGTCCCAGCATTTT.

This clonotype was seen repeatedly, ten times or more. The chain has TRBV5-6 and TRBJ1-2; D is possibly TRBD1 (5 bases). V dropped 3 bases and J dropped 3 bases, with 12 bases sitting between them. Germline CDR1 SGHDT, CDR2 YYEEEE. The length of the CDR3 is 14 residues. For the CDR3, the DNA is TGTGCCAGCAGCTGGAGGGACGGCGACTATGGCTACACCTTC. Its translation: CASSWRDGDYGYTF. Full variable domain (outside the CDR3, taken from reference TRBV5-6 and TRBJ1-2): DAGVTQSPTHLIKTRGQQVTLRCSPKSGHDTVSWYQQALGQGPQFIFQYYEEEERQRGNFPDRFSGHQFPNYSSELNVNALLLGDSALYLCASSWRDGDYGYTFGSGTRLTVV.

V is TRBV5-4 and J is TRBJ2-2, with TRBD1 matching 7 bases. CDR1 SGHNT and CDR2 YYREEE come from the germline V gene (reference sequence). V shed 5 bases and J 9 bases; nucleotides not matched to a gene: 13. The CDR3 is 15 residues long. The CDR3 DNA is TGTGCCAGCAGGCCCGGGACAGCCTTTTCCCGGGAGCTGTTTTTT. This gives the protein CASRPGTAFSRELFF.

This clonotype was recorded many times. The chain joins TRBV7-8 to TRBJ1-5, with 11 bases that match TRBD1. Germline-derived CDR1 and CDR2 are SGHVS and FQNEAQ. The junction had 17 bases not matched to a gene; V was cut back by 5 bases and J by 5 bases. The CDR3 runs to 19 residues. The CDR3: CASSTPGGQGAHRDQPQHF. In DNA, the CDR3 is TGTGCCAGCAGCACCCCAGGTGGACAGGGGGCACATAGGGATCAGCCCCAGCATTTT.